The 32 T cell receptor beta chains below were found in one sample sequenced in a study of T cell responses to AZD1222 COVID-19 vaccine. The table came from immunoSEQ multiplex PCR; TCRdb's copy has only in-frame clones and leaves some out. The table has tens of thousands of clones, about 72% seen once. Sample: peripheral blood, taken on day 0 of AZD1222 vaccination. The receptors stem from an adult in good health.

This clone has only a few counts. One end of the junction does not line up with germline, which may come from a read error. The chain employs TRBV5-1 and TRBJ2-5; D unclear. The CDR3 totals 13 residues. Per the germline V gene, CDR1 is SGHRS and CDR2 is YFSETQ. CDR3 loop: CASSSEYSRDPDF. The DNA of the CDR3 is TGCGCCAGCAGCTCGGAGTATTCAAGAGACCCGGACTTC.

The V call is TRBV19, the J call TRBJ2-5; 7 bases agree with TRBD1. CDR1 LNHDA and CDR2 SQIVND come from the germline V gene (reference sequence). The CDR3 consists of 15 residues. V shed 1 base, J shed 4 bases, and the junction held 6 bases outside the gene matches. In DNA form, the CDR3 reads TGTGCCAGTAGTATAGGCGACAGGGTCGGAGAGACCCAGTACTTC. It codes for CASSIGDRVGETQYF.

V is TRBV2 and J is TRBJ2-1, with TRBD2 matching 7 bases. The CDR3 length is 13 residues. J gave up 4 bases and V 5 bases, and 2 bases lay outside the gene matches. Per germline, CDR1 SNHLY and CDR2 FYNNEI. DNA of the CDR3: TGTGCCAGCAGTAGGGACTATTACAATGAGCAGTTCTTC. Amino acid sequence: CASSRDYYNEQFF. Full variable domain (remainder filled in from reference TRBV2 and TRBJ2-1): EPEVTQTPSHQVTQMGQEVILRCVPISNHLYFYWYRQILGQKVEFLVSFYNNEISEKSEIFDDQFSVERPDGSNFTLKIRSTKLEDSAMYFCASSRDYYNEQFFGPGTRLTVL.

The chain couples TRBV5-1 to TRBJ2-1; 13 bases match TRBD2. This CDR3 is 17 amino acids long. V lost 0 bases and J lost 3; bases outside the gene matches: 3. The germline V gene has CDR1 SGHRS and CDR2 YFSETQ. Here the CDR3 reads CASSLGGTSGIYNEQFF. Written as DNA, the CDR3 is TGCGCCAGCAGCTTGGGAGGGACTAGCGGGATCTACAATGAGCAGTTCTTC.

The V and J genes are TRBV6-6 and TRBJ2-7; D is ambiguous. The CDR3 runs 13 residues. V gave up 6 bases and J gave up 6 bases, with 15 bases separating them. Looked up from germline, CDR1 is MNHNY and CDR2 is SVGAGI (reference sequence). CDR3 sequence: CASSSLTPLEQYF. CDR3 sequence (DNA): TGTGCCAGCAGCTCCCTGACCCCTCTCGAGCAGTACTTC.

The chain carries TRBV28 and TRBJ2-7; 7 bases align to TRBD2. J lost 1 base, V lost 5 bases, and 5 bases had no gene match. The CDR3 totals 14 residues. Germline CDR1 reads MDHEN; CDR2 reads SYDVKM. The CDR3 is CASSPSGLSYEQYF. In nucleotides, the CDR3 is TGTGCCAGCAGTCCTAGCGGATTGTCCTACGAGCAGTACTTC.

CDR3 coding DNA: TGTGCCAGCAGTTTCAACTCTGGGGCCAACGTCCTGACTTTC. Translation gives CASSFNSGANVLTF. V and J are TRBV3-1 (or the pseudogene TRBV3-2) and TRBJ2-6; D ambiguous. Trimming cost V 6 bases and J 0 bases, with 6 bases left between them. Germline V CDR1 and CDR2: LGHDT, YNNKEL (reference sequence). The CDR3 has 14 residues.

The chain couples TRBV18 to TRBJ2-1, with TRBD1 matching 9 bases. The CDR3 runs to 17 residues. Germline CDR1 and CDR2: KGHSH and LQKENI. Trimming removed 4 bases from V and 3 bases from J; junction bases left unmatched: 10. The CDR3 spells CASSLQGADHFYNEQFF. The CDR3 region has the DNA TGTGCCAGCTCACTACAGGGGGCGGATCACTTCTACAATGAGCAGTTCTTC.

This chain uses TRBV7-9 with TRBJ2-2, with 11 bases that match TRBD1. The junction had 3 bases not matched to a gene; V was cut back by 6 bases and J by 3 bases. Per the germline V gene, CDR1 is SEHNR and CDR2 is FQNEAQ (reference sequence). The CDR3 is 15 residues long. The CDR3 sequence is CASRAGQGDTGELFF. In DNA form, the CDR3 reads TGTGCCAGCAGGGCGGGACAGGGGGACACCGGGGAGCTGTTTTTT.

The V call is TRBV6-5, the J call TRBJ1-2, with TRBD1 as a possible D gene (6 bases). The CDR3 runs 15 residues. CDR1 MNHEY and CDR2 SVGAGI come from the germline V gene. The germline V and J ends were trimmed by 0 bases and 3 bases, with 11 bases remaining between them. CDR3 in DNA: TGTGCCAGCAGTTACTCGGGGGCAGGAGACTATGGCTACACCTTC. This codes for CASSYSGAGDYGYTF.

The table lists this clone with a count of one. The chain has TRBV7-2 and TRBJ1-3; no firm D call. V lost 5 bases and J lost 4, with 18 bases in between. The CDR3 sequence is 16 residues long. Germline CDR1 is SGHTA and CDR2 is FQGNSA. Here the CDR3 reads CASSPQEALGGNTIYF. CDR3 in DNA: TGTGCCAGCAGCCCTCAGGAGGCCTTGGGAGGAAACACCATATATTTT.

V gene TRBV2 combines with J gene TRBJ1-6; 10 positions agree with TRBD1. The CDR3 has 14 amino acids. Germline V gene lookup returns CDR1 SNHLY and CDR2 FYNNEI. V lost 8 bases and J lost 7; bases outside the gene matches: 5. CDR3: CASWAGQGNSPLHF. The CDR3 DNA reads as TGTGCCAGCTGGGCGGGACAGGGGAATTCACCCCTCCACTTT.

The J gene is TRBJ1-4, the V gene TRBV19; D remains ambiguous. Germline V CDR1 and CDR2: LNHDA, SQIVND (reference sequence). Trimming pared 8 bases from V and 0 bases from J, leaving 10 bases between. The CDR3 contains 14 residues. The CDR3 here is CASGGDATNEKLFF. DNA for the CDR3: TGTGCCAGTGGAGGAGATGCAACTAATGAAAAACTGTTTTTT.

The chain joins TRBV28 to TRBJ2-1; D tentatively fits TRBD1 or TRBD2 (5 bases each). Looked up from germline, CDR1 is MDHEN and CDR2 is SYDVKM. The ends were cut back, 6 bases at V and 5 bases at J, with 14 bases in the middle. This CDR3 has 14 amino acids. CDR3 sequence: CASSSLRGHNEQFF. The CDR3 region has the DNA TGTGCCAGCAGCTCTCTACGGGGCCACAATGAGCAGTTCTTC.

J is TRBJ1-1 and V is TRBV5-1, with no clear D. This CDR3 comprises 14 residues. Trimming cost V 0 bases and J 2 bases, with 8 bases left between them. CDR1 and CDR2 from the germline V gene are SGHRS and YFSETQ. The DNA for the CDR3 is TGCGCCAGCAGCTTGGCTGAAACCAACACTGAAGCTTTCTTT. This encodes CASSLAETNTEAFF.

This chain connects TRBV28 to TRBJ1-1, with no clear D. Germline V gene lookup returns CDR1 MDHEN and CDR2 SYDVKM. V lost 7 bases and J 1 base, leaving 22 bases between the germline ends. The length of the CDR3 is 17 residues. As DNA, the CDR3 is TGTGCCAGCAAGTCCCCCATCCCAATCCCAACGAACACTGAAGCTTTCTTT. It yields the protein CASKSPIPIPTNTEAFF.

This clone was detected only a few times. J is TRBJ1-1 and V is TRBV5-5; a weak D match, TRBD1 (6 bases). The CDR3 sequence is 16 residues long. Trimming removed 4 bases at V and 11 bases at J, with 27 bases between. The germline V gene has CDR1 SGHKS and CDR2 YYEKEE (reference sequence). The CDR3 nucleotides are TGTGCCAGCAGCCGGACAAGACCGACAGGTCCCACAGCGGCTTTCTTT. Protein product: CASSRTRPTGPTAAFF.

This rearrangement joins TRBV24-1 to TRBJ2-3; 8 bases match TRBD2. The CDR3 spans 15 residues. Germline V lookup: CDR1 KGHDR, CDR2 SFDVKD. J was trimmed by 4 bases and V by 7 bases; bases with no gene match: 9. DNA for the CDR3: TGTGCCACCAGCTCCGGGAGGGGGGGATCAGATACGCAGTATTTT. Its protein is CATSSGRGGSDTQYF.

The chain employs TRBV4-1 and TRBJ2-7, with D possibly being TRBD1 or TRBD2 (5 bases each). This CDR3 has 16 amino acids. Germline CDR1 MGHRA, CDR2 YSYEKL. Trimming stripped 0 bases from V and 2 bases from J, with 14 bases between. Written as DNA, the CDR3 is TGCGCCAGCAGCCAAGATCGGAGTTTGGGGGCCTACGAGCAGTACTTC. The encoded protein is CASSQDRSLGAYEQYF.

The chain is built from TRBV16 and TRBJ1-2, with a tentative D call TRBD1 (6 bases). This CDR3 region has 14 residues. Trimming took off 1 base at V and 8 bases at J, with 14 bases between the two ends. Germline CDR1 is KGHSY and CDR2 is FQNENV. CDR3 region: CASSQLLGGRGYTF. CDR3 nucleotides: TGTGCCAGCAGCCAATTATTGGGGGGGCGCGGCTACACCTTC.

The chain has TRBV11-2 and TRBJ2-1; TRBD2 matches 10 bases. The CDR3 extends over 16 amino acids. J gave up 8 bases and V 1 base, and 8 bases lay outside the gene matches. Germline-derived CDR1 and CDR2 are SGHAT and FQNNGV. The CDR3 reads CASSLGRGLAIHEQFF. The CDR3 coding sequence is TGTGCCAGCAGCTTAGGTAGGGGACTAGCGATACATGAGCAGTTCTTC.

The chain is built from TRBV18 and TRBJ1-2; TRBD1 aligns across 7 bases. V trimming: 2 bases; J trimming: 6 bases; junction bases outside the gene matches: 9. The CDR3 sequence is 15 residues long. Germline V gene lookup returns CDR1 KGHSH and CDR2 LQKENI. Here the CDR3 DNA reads TGTGCCAGCTCACCAGCCCTCGACAGGGCTCATGGCTACACCTTC. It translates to CASSPALDRAHGYTF.

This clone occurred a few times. As DNA, the CDR3 is TGTGCCAGCAGCGAGGACAGCTACTATGGCTACACCTTC. Residues: CASSEDSYYGYTF. The rearrangement joins TRBV5-8 to TRBJ1-2; D may be TRBD1 (6 bases). The length of the CDR3 is 13 residues. The germline CDR1 and CDR2 sequences are SGHTS and YDEGEE. The V and J ends lost 4 bases and 3 bases respectively, with 10 bases between them.

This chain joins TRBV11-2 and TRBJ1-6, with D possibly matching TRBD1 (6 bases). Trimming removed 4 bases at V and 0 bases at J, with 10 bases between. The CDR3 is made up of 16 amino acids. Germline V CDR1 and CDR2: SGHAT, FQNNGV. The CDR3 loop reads CASSSRGSSYNSPLHF. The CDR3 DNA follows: TGTGCCAGCAGCTCCAGGGGAAGCTCCTATAATTCACCCCTCCACTTT.

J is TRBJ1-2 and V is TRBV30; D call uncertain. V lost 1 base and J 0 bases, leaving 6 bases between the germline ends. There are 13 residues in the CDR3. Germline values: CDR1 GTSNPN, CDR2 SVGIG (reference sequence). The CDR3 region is CAWSDASNYGYTF. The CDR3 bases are TGTGCCTGGAGTGATGCATCTAACTATGGCTACACCTTC.

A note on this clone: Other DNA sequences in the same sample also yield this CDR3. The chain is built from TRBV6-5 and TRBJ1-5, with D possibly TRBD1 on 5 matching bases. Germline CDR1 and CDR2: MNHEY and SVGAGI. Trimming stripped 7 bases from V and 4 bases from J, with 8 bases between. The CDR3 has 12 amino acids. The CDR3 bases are TGTGCCAGCAACCAGGGAAATCAGCCCCAGCATTTT. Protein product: CASNQGNQPQHF.

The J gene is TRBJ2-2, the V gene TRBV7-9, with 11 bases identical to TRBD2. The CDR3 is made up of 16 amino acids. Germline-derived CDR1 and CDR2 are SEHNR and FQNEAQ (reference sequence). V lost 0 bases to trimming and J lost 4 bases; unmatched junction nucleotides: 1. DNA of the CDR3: TGTGCCAGCAGCTTAGCTCTAGCGGGAGGCACCGGGGAGCTGTTTTTT. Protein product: CASSLALAGGTGELFF. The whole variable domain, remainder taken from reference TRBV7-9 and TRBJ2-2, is DTGVSQNPRHKITKRGQNVTFRCDPISEHNRLYWYRQTLGQGPEFLTYFQNEAQLEKSRLLSDRFSAERPKGSFSTLEIQRTEQGDSAMYLCASSLALAGGTGELFFGEGSRLTVL.

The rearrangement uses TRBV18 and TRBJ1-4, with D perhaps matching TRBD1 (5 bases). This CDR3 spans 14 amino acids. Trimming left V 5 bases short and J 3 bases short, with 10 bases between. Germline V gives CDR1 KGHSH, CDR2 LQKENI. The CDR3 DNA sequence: TGTGCCAGCTCAAGGCAGGGTCCTAATGAAAAACTGTTTTTT. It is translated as CASSRQGPNEKLFF.

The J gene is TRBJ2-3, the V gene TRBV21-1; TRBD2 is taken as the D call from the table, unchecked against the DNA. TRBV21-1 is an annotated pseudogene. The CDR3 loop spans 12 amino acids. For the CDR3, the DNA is TGTGCCAGCAGCAAGGTCCGCCGGGCGCAGTATTTT. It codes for CASSKVRRAQYF.

The CDR3 here is CATSRAWGATDTEAFF. The CDR3 region has the DNA TGTGCCACCAGCAGAGCCTGGGGAGCGACGGACACTGAAGCTTTCTTT. The rearrangement joins TRBV15 to TRBJ1-1; no reliable D call. CDR3 size: 16 residues. V was cut by 1 base and J by 3 bases, with 15 bases left in between. Looked up from germline, CDR1 is LNHNV and CDR2 is YYDKDF (reference sequence).

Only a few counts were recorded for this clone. CDR3 region: CASSLTLKTEAFF. CDR3 nucleotides: TGTGCCAGCAGCCTAACCCTCAAAACTGAAGCTTTCTTT. The rearrangement joins TRBV11-2 to TRBJ1-1, with D uncertain. Trimming left V 5 bases short and J 5 bases short, with 12 bases between. The germline V gene has CDR1 SGHAT and CDR2 FQNNGV. The CDR3 runs 13 residues.

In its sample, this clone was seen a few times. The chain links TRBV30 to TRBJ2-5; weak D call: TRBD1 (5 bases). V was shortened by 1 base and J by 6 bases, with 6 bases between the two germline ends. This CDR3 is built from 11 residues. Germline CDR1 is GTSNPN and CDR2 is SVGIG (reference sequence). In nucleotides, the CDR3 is TGTGCCTGGAGTGGGGGCCAGACCCAGTACTTC. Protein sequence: CAWSGGQTQYF.